The sequence of this T cell receptor (beta chain) was determined in a study of CD8 T cells in ankylosing spondylitis (dated 2017 in TCRdb). In terms of the full investigation: To find TCR variants linked to disease, the study profiled T cell receptor beta repertoires in ankylosing spondylitis patients and healthy donors. Samples of peripheral blood were taken, and for ankylosing spondylitis patients, synovial fluid was collected as well. The full study cohort was made up of 25 to 30 ankylosing spondylitis patients and 108 healthy donors. The full study reports these points: In peripheral blood, the disease-linked clones were found at relatively low frequencies and had a CD8+ phenotype. A TCR beta motif of several highly homologous amino acid variants appeared characteristic of blood from ankylosing spondylitis patients. Some of the motif variants had been reported before in the synovial fluid and blood of reactive arthritis patients, a finding that suggests common disease-initiation mechanisms. The disease-linked clones were reported to be significantly enriched in matched synovial fluid samples from ankylosing spondylitis patients.

Inclusive of the bounding cysteine and phenylalanine, the CDR3 is 14 residues long. Of the read, only the CDR3 DNA is kept; its 42 bases are in frame from base 1. CDR1 and CDR2, per the germline V gene, are ENHRY and SYGVKD. V and J lose 6 bases and 2 bases, and a span of 10 bases separates them. Sequenced using an Illumina HiSeq 2500. Quantitative 5'-RACE with molecular barcodes was used to prepare TCR beta libraries. As for how the authors treated the data: Disease-linked TCR variants were identified with a new computational method built on a probabilistic model of VDJ rearrangement. TCRdb reran the public reads through fastp at Q25 and MiXCR, keeping productive beta chains. Duplicate CDR3 protein sequences are folded into a single record with the most common DNA and genes. The authors' filters were not applied to this entry. Counted in this sample were approximately 540,000 distinct CDR3 sequences; 12% of them appeared once. The leading ten clones occupy approximately 6.2% of the sample.

This clonotype has only a few counts. Its antigen is not yet known. The sample holds no much larger clone one base away, and base qualities are not on file. The TCR comes from a male donor with ankylosing spondylitis. What was sequenced was blood, either unsorted or a sorted T cell fraction (not recorded which). The sequence joins TRBV10-3 to TRBJ2-2; the D gene may be TRBD1 or TRBD2, since each aligns over 5 bases. The bases read TGTGCCATCAGCGGGGACGCCAACACCGGGGAGCTGTTTTTT. It specifies CAISGDANTGELFF.